The sequence of this T cell receptor beta chain was determined in a study of cytomegalovirus exposure and HLA in healthy donors. The CDR3 runs to 13 residues. The V gene's germline CDR1 is SGHAT and CDR2 FQNNGV. Trimming removed 7 bases from V and 5 bases from J, with 14 bases in between. The PCR had 60 Vbeta and 13 Jbeta primers. This table comes from immunoSEQ multiplex PCR, and its TCRdb copy is limited to in-frame clones, with some not included. The sample records about 160,000 clones, about 80% being singletons. In this sample, this clone turned up a few times. The sample comprised PBMCs. The receptor was isolated from a man aged 25-45 years in good health and CMV-seropositive. J is TRBJ1-1 and V is TRBV11-2, with D possibly TRBD1 on 5 matching bases. CDR3 loop: CASKTSQGTEAFF. CDR3 bases: TGTGCCAGCAAAACTTCTCAGGGAACTGAAGCTTTCTTT.